This T cell receptor beta chain is drawn from a study of blood T cell repertoires in COVID-19. Two negative PCRs, clearance, or symptom resolution had been documented for recovered Cohort 3 donors. Germline V gene lookup returns CDR1 WSHSY and CDR2 SAAADI. This CDR3 contains 16 residues. V lost 3 bases, J lost 8 bases, and 11 bases stayed unmatched. In the authors' methods: Reference gene primer amplification gave nucleated cell count estimates. Sequencing was performed with immunoSEQ multiplex PCR; in TCRdb, only in-frame clones are kept and a portion is missing. That table supplies the V and J calls and clone size; D and trimming were determined from the DNA. The data hold about 200,000 clones, with about 80% observed a single time.

The clonotype was recovered from a middle-aged man who had recovered from COVID-19. The sequencing sample was made of PBMCs or T cells enriched from blood (not recorded which). The V call is TRBV10-2, the J call TRBJ2-1; 9 bases agree with TRBD2. The CDR3 coding sequence is TGCGCCAGCAGTGACGCGGGGGGGCCCGAGATATATGAGCAGTTCTTC. It codes for CASSDAGGPEIYEQFF.